This passage covers 14 T cell receptor beta chains from one sample sequenced in a study of beta chain features in type 1 diabetes. Study results and caveats: People with Type 1 diabetes carried modestly yet significantly shorter TCRB CDR3s in all four CD4+ subsets.

These receptors' targets are unknown. Reverse transcription of all isolated RNA meant that expressed TCRB transcripts were sequenced. Clones were sequenced by immunoSEQ multiplex PCR, and TCRdb holds only the in-frame ones, with some missing. The data show about 370,000 clones, over 8.5% seen once. The sample was central memory CD4+ T cells from blood. These receptors all stem from a man aged 30 to 45 with type 1 diabetes.

This chain connects TRBV5-1 to TRBJ1-1; D is possibly TRBD1 (5 bases). Per germline, CDR1 SGHRS and CDR2 YFSETQ. CDR3 length equals 15 residues. Trimming removed 3 bases from V and 0 bases from J, with 12 bases in between. The CDR3 spells CASSWGGAMNTEAFF. The DNA of the CDR3 is TGCGCCAGCAGCTGGGGTGGGGCAATGAACACTGAAGCTTTCTTT.

Comment on this clone: The same CDR3 also results from other DNA sequences found in this sample. V gene TRBV7-2 combines with J gene TRBJ1-4; D is ambiguous. The CDR3 is 15 residues long. Germline CDR1 reads SGHTA; CDR2 reads FQGNSA. The V and J ends lost 3 bases and 1 base respectively, with 9 bases between them. The DNA of the CDR3 is TGTGCCAGCAGCTTGCGGACTGGAACTAATGAAAAACTGTTTTTT. This codes for CASSLRTGTNEKLFF.

The genes are TRBV28 and TRBJ1-1, with a weak D call TRBD1 (6 bases). Trimming stripped 5 bases from V and 4 bases from J, with 17 bases between. The CDR3 is 15 amino acids. The V gene's germline CDR1 is MDHEN and CDR2 SYDVKM. CDR3 bases: TGTGCCAGCAGTCCGAGGGGGGAGAGGGGCACTGAAGCTTTCTTT. Translating it yields CASSPRGERGTEAFF.

The chain is built from TRBV27 and TRBJ2-7; 10 positions match TRBD1. CDR3 size: 14 residues. With V trimmed by 2 bases and J by 6 bases, 4 bases remained unmatched. Germline V gene lookup returns CDR1 MNHEY and CDR2 SMNVEV (reference sequence). The CDR3 region is CASSLIRDRGEQYF. CDR3 bases: TGTGCCAGCAGTTTAATCCGGGACAGGGGCGAGCAGTACTTC.

This clone appeared a few times. The chain couples TRBV6-6 to TRBJ2-5, with TRBD1 matching over 7 bases. Germline-derived CDR1 and CDR2 are MNHNY and SVGAGI (reference sequence). V was clipped by 2 bases and J by 2 bases; unmatched bases: 5. CDR3 length: 15 residues. CDR3 sequence reads: CASSYDRDSQETQYF. As DNA, the CDR3 is TGTGCCAGCAGTTACGACCGGGACAGTCAAGAGACCCAGTACTTC.

The CDR3 nucleotides read TGTGCCTGGAGTCTCGGGACAGGGTATCAGCCCCAGCATTTT. Protein product: CAWSLGTGYQPQHF. The chain joins TRBV30 to TRBJ1-5, with 9 nucleotides matching TRBD1. From germline, CDR1 is GTSNPN and CDR2 SVGIG (reference sequence). V dropped 2 bases and J dropped 5; count of bases not matched to a gene: 4. CDR3 length equals 14 residues.

This clone was seen a few times. The gene calls are TRBV6-1 and TRBJ2-3; D may correspond to TRBD1 or TRBD2 (5 bases each). This CDR3 region has 15 residues. The germline V gene encodes CDR1 MNHNS and CDR2 SASEGT. V was shortened by 6 bases and J by 2 bases, with 15 bases between the two germline ends. CDR3 nucleotides: TGTGCCAGCAGCGTTACCTGGGACCTCACAGATACGCAGTATTTT. Its translation is CASSVTWDLTDTQYF.

The chain combines TRBV5-4 with TRBJ1-1; the match to TRBD1 covers 8 bases. J gave up 2 bases and V 4 bases, and 7 bases lay outside the gene matches. The germline gives CDR1 SGHNT, CDR2 YYREEE (reference sequence). The length of the CDR3 is 15 residues. The CDR3 DNA follows: TGTGCCAGCAGCACCGGGACAGGCCTCAACACTGAAGCTTTCTTT. Encoded protein: CASSTGTGLNTEAFF. Using reference TRBV5-4 and TRBJ1-1 for the parts outside the CDR3, the full variable domain is ETGVTQSPTHLIKTRGQQVTLRCSSQSGHNTVSWYQQALGQGPQFIFQYYREEENGRGNFPPRFSGLQFPNYSSELNVNALELDDSALYLCASSTGTGLNTEAFFGQGTRLTVV.

This chain connects TRBV5-4 to TRBJ2-1, with D unresolved. Germline CDR1 reads SGHNT; CDR2 reads YYREEE (reference sequence). The CDR3 is made up of 16 amino acids. V was shortened by 4 bases and J by 0 bases, with 14 bases between the two germline ends. In nucleotides, the CDR3 is TGTGCCAGCAGCCCCTCAACTCTTTACTCCTACAATGAGCAGTTCTTC. As protein: CASSPSTLYSYNEQFF.

The genes are TRBV6-5 and TRBJ1-5, with 9 bases aligning to TRBD1. The junction had 8 bases not matched to a gene; V was cut back by 7 bases and J by 4 bases. Germline assignment: CDR1 MNHEY and CDR2 SVGAGI. The CDR3 extends over 15 amino acids. CDR3 residues: CASISGGTGNQPQHF. The CDR3 nucleotides are TGTGCCAGCATCTCCGGAGGGACAGGGAATCAGCCCCAGCATTTT.

This clone was observed a few times. The DNA for the CDR3 is TGTGCCAGCAGTCAGGGGGCCGACACCATATATTTT. It codes for CASSQGADTIYF. The gene calls are TRBV7-6 and TRBJ1-3, with 8 nucleotides matching TRBD1. The CDR3 contains 12 residues. Germline V gives CDR1 SGHVS, CDR2 FNYEAQ. J lost 8 bases, V lost 6 bases, and 3 bases had no gene match.

With regard to this clone: One junction end disagrees with the germline gene, perhaps due to a read error. The gene calls are TRBV6-5 and TRBJ2-7, with TRBD1 identical over 8 bases. Germline V lookup: CDR1 MNHEY, CDR2 SVGAGI. CDR3 length: 13 residues. The CDR3 DNA reads as TGTGCCATCAGTGGGGGACAGGCGGCCGAGCAGTACTTC. Translated: CAISGGQAAEQYF.

This chain uses TRBV5-4 with TRBJ2-2, with 7 bases fitting TRBD2. CDR3 length: 14 amino acids. The V and J ends lost 2 bases and 6 bases, in that order; junction bases with no gene match: 4. The germline gives CDR1 SGHNT, CDR2 YYREEE (reference sequence). The CDR3 spells CASSFRLAPGELFF. The DNA for the CDR3 is TGTGCCAGCAGCTTCAGACTAGCCCCCGGGGAGCTGTTTTTT.

The chain combines TRBV5-4 with TRBJ2-7, with D perhaps TRBD1 (6 bases). Germline CDR1 and CDR2: SGHNT and YYREEE (reference sequence). The CDR3 length is 13 residues. V was trimmed by 2 bases and J by 4 bases, leaving 10 bases between them. Written as DNA, the CDR3 is TGTGCCAGCAGCTTCACAGGGAAGTACGAGCAGTACTTC. This translates into CASSFTGKYEQYF.